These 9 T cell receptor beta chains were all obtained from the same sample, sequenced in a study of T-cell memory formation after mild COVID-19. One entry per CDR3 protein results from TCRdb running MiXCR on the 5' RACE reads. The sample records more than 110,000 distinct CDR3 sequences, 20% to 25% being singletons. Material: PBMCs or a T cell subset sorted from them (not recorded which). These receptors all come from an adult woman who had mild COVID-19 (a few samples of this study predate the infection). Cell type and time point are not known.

Here the CDR3 DNA reads TGTGCCAGCAGTTTCCTAGCGGGACCCACAGATACGCAGTATTTT. Translating gives CASSFLAGPTDTQYF. The chain recombines TRBV12-3 or TRBV12-4 with TRBJ2-3, with 9 bases matching TRBD2. The CDR3 has 15 residues. The V segment lost 3 bases and the J segment 2 bases; nucleotides outside the gene matches: 3.

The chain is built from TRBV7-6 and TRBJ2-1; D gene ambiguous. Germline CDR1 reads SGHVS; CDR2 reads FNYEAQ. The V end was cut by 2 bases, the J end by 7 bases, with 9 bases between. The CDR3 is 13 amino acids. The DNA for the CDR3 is TGTGCCAGCAGCTTATTACGATGGAATGAGCAGTTCTTC. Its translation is CASSLLRWNEQFF.

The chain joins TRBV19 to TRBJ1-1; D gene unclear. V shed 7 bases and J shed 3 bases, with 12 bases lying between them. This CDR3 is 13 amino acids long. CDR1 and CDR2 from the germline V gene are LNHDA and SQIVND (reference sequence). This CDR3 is CASKWETHTEAFF. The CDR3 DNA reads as TGTGCCAGTAAATGGGAAACTCACACTGAAGCTTTCTTT.

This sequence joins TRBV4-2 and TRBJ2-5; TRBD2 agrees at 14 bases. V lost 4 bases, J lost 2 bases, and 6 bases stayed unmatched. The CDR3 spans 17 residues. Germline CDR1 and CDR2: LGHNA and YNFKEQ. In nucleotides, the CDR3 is TGTGCCAGCAGCCCGACGGGACTAGCGGGAGATCAAGAGACCCAGTACTTC. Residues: CASSPTGLAGDQETQYF.

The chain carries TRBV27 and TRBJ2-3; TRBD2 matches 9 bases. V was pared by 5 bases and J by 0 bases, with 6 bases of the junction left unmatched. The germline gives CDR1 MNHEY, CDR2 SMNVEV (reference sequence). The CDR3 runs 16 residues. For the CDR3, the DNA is TGTGCCAGCAGTGTACTAACTAGCGGGAGCACAGATACGCAGTATTTT. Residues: CASSVLTSGSTDTQYF.

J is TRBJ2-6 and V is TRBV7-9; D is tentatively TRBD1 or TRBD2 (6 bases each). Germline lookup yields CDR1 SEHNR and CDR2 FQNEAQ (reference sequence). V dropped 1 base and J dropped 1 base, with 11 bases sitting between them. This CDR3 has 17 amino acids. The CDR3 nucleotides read TGTGCCAGCAGCTTAGGTACAGGGAGGTCTGGGGCCAACGTCCTGACTTTC. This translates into CASSLGTGRSGANVLTF.

CDR3 in amino acids: CASSQVDKGDTEAFF. The CDR3 bases are TGTGCCAGCAGCCAAGTTGATAAGGGGGACACTGAAGCTTTCTTT. This chain connects TRBV4-2 to TRBJ1-1; maybe TRBD1 (6 bases). The CDR3 is 15 residues long. V lost 1 base and J lost 3, with 12 bases in between. CDR1 is LGHNA, CDR2 YNFKEQ, per germline.

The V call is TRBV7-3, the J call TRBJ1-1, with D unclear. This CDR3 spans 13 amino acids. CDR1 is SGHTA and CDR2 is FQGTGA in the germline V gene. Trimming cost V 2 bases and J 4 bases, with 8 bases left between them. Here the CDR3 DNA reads TGTGCCAGCAGCTTATTGGAGGGCACTGAAGCTTTCTTT. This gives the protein CASSLLEGTEAFF. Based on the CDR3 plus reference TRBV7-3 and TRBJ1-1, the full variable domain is GAGVSQTPSNKVTEKGKYVELRCDPISGHTALYWYRQSLGQGPEFLIYFQGTGAADDSGLPNDRFFAVRPEGSVSTLKIQRTERGDSAVYLCASSLLEGTEAFFGQGTRLTVV.

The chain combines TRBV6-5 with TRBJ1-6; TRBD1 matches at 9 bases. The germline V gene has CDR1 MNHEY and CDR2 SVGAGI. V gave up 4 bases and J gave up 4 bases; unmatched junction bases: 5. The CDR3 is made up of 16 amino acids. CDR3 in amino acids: CASSLGQGSYNSPLHF. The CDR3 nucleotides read TGTGCCAGCAGTTTGGGACAGGGATCGTATAATTCACCCCTCCACTTT.